These 15 T cell receptor beta chains were all obtained from the same sample, sequenced in a study of response to subunit inactivated influenza vaccine. TCRdb processed the RT-PCR reads anew with MiXCR; each CDR3 protein has one entry. The data hold around 530,000 distinct CDR3 sequences, with over 9.5% observed a single time. The specimen was PBMCs from blood, collected on the day of vaccination. All receptors come from a middle-aged man who received an inactivated influenza vaccine.

This clonotype was counted only a few times. The chain uses TRBV18 and TRBJ2-2; D possibly matches TRBD1 or TRBD2 (6 bases each). This CDR3 spans 15 amino acids. V gave up 2 bases and J gave up 7 bases, with 14 bases separating them. Germline CDR1 KGHSH, CDR2 LQKENI. The CDR3 region has the DNA TGTGCCAGCTCACCAGATCGGGGGCGCGGCGGGGAGCTGTTTTTT. Protein sequence: CASSPDRGRGGELFF.

This clonotype turned up a few times. The chain carries TRBV4-2 and TRBJ1-6; D might be TRBD1 (5 bases). This CDR3 has 16 amino acids. The germline V gene encodes CDR1 LGHNA and CDR2 YNFKEQ. Trimming removed 0 bases at V and 7 bases at J, with 13 bases between. The CDR3 sequence is CASSQEGSGTNSPLHF. For the CDR3, the DNA is TGTGCCAGCAGCCAAGAAGGCTCCGGGACGAATTCACCCCTCCACTTT.

This chain connects TRBV28 to TRBJ2-3, with 9 bases matching TRBD2. The V gene end was trimmed by 5 bases and the J gene end by 0 bases; junction bases not matched to a gene: 3. Germline assignment: CDR1 MDHEN and CDR2 SYDVKM. The CDR3 covers 15 residues. In nucleotides, the CDR3 is TGTGCCAGCAGTGAGGGACTAGCCAGCACAGATACGCAGTATTTT. The encoded protein is CASSEGLASTDTQYF.

This clonotype was seen only a few times. CDR3 sequence: CASSKEGSTDTQYF. The DNA for the CDR3 is TGCGCCAGCAGCAAGGAGGGGAGCACAGATACGCAGTATTTT. The chain uses TRBV5-1 and TRBJ2-3; tentatively, D is TRBD2 (6 bases). Per the germline V gene, CDR1 is SGHRS and CDR2 is YFSETQ. CDR3 length: 14 amino acids. Trimming cost V 4 bases and J 0 bases, with 9 bases left between them.

This clonotype was seen at least ten times. This chain links TRBV7-2 with TRBJ2-5; D is undetermined. The CDR3 consists of 13 residues. Germline V gives CDR1 SGHTA, CDR2 FQGNSA. V lost 2 bases to trimming and J lost 0 bases, with 4 bases between them. The CDR3 loop reads CASSLTDQETQYF. In nucleotides, the CDR3 is TGTGCCAGCAGCTTAACAGACCAAGAGACCCAGTACTTC.

This clonotype was counted ten times or more. The genes are TRBV5-5 and TRBJ2-2; D perhaps matches TRBD1 (6 bases). V dropped 3 bases and J dropped 5 bases, with 17 bases sitting between them. The CDR3 runs to 16 residues. Germline V gives CDR1 SGHKS, CDR2 YYEKEE (reference sequence). The CDR3 region is CASSYSVGAGTGELFF. CDR3 coding DNA: TGTGCCAGCAGCTACTCCGTGGGGGCAGGGACCGGGGAGCTGTTTTTT.

This clonotype was seen more than once but under ten times. The gene calls are TRBV10-3 and TRBJ2-1, with D tentatively TRBD1 (6 bases). Looked up from germline, CDR1 is ENHRY and CDR2 is SYGVKD. This CDR3 comprises 15 residues. Trimming shortened V by 2 bases and J by 8 bases, and 16 bases separated the two germline ends. CDR3 nucleotides: TGTGCCATCAGTGAGGTCAGGGGATACAATGATGAGCAGTTCTTC. The encoded protein is CAISEVRGYNDEQFF.

At least ten counts were recorded for this clonotype. Written as DNA, the CDR3 is TGTGCCAGCTCCCTGGACAGACTACGCGGCTACACCTTC. It specifies CASSLDRLRGYTF. The chain is built from TRBV18 and TRBJ1-2, with a weak D call TRBD1 (6 bases). This CDR3 has 13 residues. Germline V CDR1 and CDR2: KGHSH, LQKENI. V lost 6 bases, J lost 8 bases, and 16 bases lay in between.

This clonotype was found a few times. V gene TRBV20-1 combines with J gene TRBJ1-5; D ambiguous. The length of the CDR3 is 10 residues. Germline CDR1 reads DFQATT; CDR2 reads SNEGSKA (reference sequence). Trimming pared 6 bases from V and 12 bases from J, leaving 12 bases between. The DNA for the CDR3 is TGCAGTGCCGGGTATAATGTCCAGCATTTT. This translates into CSAGYNVQHF.

V and J are TRBV11-2 and TRBJ2-7; D might be TRBD1 or TRBD2, each matching 5 bases. The CDR3 spans 13 residues. Looked up from germline, CDR1 is SGHAT and CDR2 is FQNNGV. V was trimmed by 10 bases and J by 3 bases, leaving 16 bases between them. The chain's CDR3 is CAISPGPHYEQYF. The CDR3, as DNA: TGTGCCATCTCTCCGGGACCCCACTACGAGCAGTACTTC.

This rearrangement joins TRBV3-1 to TRBJ2-7; maybe TRBD1 (6 bases). The CDR3 runs to 15 residues. Germline V CDR1 and CDR2: LGHDT, YNNKEL (reference sequence). With 0 bases removed from V and 2 bases from J, the gap between germline ends came to 11 bases. The CDR3 sequence is CASSQDWYRAYEQYF. The CDR3 DNA reads as TGTGCCAGCAGCCAAGATTGGTACAGGGCCTACGAGCAGTACTTC.

This clonotype was counted a few times. The V and J genes are TRBV24-1 and TRBJ2-3, with 8 bases that match TRBD2. CDR3 length equals 16 residues. Germline CDR1 reads KGHDR; CDR2 reads SFDVKD. V was clipped by 5 bases and J by 0 bases; unmatched bases: 6. The CDR3 loop reads CATSVSGGSSTDTQYF. The CDR3 nucleotides read TGTGCCACCAGTGTCTCGGGGGGGAGTAGCACAGATACGCAGTATTTT.

The chain uses TRBV7-9 and TRBJ1-5; tentative D call: TRBD1 (5 bases). Germline-derived CDR1 and CDR2 are SEHNR and FQNEAQ (reference sequence). The CDR3 loop spans 15 amino acids. V was cut by 5 bases and J by 3 bases, with 14 bases left in between. In DNA, the CDR3 is TGTGCCAGCAGCCTTCAGGGAAACCCCAATCAGCCCCAGCATTTT. It specifies CASSLQGNPNQPQHF.

This chain uses TRBV7-2 with TRBJ1-1; 7 nucleotides agree with TRBD1. In germline, CDR1 is SGHTA, CDR2 FQGNSA. The J segment lost 8 bases and the V segment lost 4 bases, leaving 7 bases of the junction unmatched. The CDR3 runs to 13 residues. For the CDR3, the DNA is TGTGCCAGCAGCTCACAGGGGACTGTGGAAGCTTTCTTT. Its protein product is CASSSQGTVEAFF.

The rearrangement uses TRBV5-1 and TRBJ2-7; D tentatively fits TRBD1 or TRBD2 (5 bases each). The CDR3 spans 15 residues. The V gene's germline CDR1 is SGHRS and CDR2 YFSETQ. Between the trimmed V and J ends, which lost 0 bases and 6 bases, there was a span of 16 bases. The CDR3 loop reads CASSLEGRKEVEQYF. For the CDR3, the DNA is TGCGCCAGCAGCTTGGAGGGACGAAAAGAGGTCGAGCAGTACTTC.